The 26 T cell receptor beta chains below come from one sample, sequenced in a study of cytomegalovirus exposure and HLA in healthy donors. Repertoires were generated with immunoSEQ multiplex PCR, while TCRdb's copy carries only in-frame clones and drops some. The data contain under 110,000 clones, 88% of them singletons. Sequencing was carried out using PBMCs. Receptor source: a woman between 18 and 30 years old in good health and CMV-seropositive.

CDR3 sequence: CASSQRLAGTYNEQFF. CDR3 DNA sequence: TGTGCCAGCAGTCAACGACTAGCGGGGACTTACAATGAGCAGTTCTTC. The J gene is TRBJ2-1, the V gene TRBV11-2, with 11 bases that match TRBD2. J lost 4 bases, V lost 6 bases, and 8 bases had no gene match. Germline CDR1 is SGHAT and CDR2 is FQNNGV. There are 16 residues in the CDR3.

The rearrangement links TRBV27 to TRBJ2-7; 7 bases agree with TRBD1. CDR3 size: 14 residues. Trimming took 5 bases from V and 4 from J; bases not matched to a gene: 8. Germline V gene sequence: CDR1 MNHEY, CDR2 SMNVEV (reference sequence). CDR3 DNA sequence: TGTGCCAGCAGTGCAACAGGGGTCCCGTACGAGCAGTACGTC. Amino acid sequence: CASSATGVPYEQYV.

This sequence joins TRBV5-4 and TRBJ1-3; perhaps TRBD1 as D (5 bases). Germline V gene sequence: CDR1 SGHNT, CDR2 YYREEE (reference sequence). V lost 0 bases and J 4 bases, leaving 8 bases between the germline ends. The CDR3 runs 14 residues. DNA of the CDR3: TGTGCCAGCAGCTTGGGGGGCGAAGGAAACACCATATATTTT. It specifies CASSLGGEGNTIYF.

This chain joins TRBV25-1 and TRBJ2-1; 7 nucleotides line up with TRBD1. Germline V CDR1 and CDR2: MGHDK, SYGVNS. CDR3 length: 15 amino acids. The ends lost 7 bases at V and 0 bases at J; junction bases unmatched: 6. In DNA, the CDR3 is TGTGCCAGCACCTATCGACAGGGCTCCTACAATGAGCAGTTCTTC. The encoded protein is CASTYRQGSYNEQFF.

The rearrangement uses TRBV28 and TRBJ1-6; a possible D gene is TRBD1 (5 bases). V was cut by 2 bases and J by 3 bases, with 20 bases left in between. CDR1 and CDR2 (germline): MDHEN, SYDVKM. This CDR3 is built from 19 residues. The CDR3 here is CASSLPGVPTDRYNSPLHF. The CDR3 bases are TGTGCCAGCAGTTTACCGGGGGTCCCAACGGATCGCTATAATTCACCCCTCCACTTT.

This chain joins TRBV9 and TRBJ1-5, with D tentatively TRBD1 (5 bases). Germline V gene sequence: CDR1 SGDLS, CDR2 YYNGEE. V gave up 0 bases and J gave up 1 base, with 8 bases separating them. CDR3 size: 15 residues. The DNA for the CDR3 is TGTGCCAGCAGCGTAGAGGGGCAAAGCAATCAGCCCCAGCATTTT. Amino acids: CASSVEGQSNQPQHF.

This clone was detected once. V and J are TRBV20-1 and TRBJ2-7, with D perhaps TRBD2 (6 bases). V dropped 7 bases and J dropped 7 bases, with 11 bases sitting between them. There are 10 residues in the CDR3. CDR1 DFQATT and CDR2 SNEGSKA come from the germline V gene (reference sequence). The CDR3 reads CSGLASEQYF. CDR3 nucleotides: TGCAGTGGGCTAGCGAGTGAGCAGTACTTC.

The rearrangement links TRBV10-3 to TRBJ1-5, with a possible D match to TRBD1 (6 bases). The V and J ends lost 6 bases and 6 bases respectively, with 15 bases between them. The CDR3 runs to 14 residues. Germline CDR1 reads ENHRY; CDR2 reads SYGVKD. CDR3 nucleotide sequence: TGTGCCATCAGGAGGGAGGGGGAGGGTCAGCCCCAGCATTTT. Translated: CAIRREGEGQPQHF.

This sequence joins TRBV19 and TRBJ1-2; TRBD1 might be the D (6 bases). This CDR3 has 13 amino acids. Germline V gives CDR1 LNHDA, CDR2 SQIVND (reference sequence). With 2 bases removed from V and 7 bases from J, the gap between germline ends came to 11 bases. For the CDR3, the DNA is TGTGCCAGTAGTATACAGGGGCTTTCTGGCTACACCTTC. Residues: CASSIQGLSGYTF.

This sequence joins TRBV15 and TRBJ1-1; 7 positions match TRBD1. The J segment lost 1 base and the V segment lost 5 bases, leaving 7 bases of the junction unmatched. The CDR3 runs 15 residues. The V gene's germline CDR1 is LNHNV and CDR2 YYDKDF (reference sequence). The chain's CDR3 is CATSGRDSPNTEAFF. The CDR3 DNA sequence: TGTGCCACCAGCGGCCGGGACAGTCCGAACACTGAAGCTTTCTTT. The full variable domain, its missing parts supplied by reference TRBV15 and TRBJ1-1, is DAMVIQNPRYQVTQFGKPVTLSCSQTLNHNVMYWYQQKSSQAPKLLFHYYDKDFNNEADTPDNFQSRRPNTSFCFLDIRSPGLGDTAMYLCATSGRDSPNTEAFFGQGTRLTVV.

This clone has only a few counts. CDR3 residues: CASSETPGQQSTNEKLFF. In DNA, the CDR3 is TGTGCCAGCAGTGAGACCCCTGGACAGCAATCAACTAATGAAAAACTGTTTTTT. V and J are TRBV6-1 and TRBJ1-4; TRBD1 is a possible D gene (6 bases). V shed 3 bases and J shed 0 bases, with 17 bases lying between them. The CDR3 runs 18 residues. Germline V lookup: CDR1 MNHNS, CDR2 SASEGT.

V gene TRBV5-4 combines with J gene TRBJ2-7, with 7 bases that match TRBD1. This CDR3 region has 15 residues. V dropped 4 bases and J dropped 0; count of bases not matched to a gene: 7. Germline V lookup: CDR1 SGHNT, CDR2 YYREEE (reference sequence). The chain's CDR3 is CASSPRTGSSYEQYV. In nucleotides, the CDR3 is TGTGCCAGCAGCCCGAGGACAGGTAGCTCCTACGAGCAGTACGTC.

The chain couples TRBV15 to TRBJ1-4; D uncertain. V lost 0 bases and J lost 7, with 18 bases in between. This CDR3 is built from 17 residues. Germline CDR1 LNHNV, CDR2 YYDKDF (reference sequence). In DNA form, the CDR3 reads TGTGCCACCAGCAGAGACCGCACCAGAAGTCAGTTTGAAAAACTGTTTTTT. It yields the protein CATSRDRTRSQFEKLFF.

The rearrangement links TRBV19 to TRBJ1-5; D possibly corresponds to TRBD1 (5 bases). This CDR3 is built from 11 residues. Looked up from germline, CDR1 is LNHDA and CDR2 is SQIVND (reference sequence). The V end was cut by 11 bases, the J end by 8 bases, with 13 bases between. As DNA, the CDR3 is TGTGCCGTAGGGGTCGTGAAGCCCCAGCATTTT. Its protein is CAVGVVKPQHF.

The DNA of the CDR3 is TGCGCCAGCAGCCAAGGTACAGGGGGCGGCAATCAGCCCCAGCATTTT. Protein: CASSQGTGGGNQPQHF. The J gene is TRBJ1-5, the V gene TRBV4-3, with TRBD1 matching over 9 bases. The CDR3 runs 16 residues. The germline CDR1 and CDR2 sequences are LGHNA and YSLEER. V dropped 1 base and J dropped 2; count of bases not matched to a gene: 3.

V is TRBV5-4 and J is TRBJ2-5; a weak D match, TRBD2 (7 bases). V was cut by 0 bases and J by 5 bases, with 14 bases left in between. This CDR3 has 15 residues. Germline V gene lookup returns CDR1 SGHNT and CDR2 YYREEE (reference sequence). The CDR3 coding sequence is TGTGCCAGCAGCTTGGGCGGGGGCGGCGCGGAGACCCAGTACTTC. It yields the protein CASSLGGGGAETQYF.

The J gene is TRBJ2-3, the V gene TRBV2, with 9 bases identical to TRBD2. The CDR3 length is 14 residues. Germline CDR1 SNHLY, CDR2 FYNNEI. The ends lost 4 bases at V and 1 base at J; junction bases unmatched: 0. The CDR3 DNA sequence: TGTGCCAGCAGTGGGACTAGCGGCACAGATACGCAGTATTTT. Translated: CASSGTSGTDTQYF.

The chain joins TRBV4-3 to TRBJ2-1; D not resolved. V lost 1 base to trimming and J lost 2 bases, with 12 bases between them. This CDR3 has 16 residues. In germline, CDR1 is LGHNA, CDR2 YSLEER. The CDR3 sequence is CASSQVYSGTYNEQFF. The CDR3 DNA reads TGCGCCAGCAGCCAAGTCTACAGTGGAACCTACAATGAGCAGTTCTTC.

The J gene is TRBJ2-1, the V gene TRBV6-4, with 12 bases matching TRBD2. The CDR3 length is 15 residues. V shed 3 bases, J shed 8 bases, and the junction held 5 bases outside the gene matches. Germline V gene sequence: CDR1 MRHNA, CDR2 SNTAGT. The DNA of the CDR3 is TGTGCCAGCAGTGAAACTAGCGGGGGGAACGATGAGCAGTTCTTC. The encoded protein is CASSETSGGNDEQFF.

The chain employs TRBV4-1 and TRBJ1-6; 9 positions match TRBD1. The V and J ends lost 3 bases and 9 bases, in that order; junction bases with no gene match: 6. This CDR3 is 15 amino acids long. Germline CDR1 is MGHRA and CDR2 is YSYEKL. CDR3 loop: CASSQWTGAVSPLHF. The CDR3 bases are TGCGCCAGCAGCCAGTGGACAGGGGCGGTTTCACCCCTCCACTTT.

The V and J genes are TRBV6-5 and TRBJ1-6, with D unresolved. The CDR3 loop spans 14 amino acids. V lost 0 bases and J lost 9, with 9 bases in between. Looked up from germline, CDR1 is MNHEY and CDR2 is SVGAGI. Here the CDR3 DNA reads TGTGCCAGCAGTTACTCCTTAAACGGTTCACCCCTCCACTTT. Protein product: CASSYSLNGSPLHF.

The chain's CDR3 is CASSLHRRVAFF. In DNA, the CDR3 is TGTGCCAGCAGCTTGCATCGCAGGGTGGCTTTCTTT. V usage is TRBV5-8 and J usage is TRBJ1-1; TRBD1 might be the D (5 bases). With 1 base removed from V and 11 bases from J, the gap between germline ends came to 12 bases. The V gene's germline CDR1 is SGHTS and CDR2 YDEGEE. CDR3 length: 12 amino acids.

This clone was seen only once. CDR3 loop: CASSLEDEQFF. DNA for the CDR3: TGTGCCAGCAGTTTGGAGGATGAGCAGTTCTTC. This chain links TRBV28 with TRBJ2-1; a possible D gene is TRBD2 (5 bases). Germline V CDR1 and CDR2: MDHEN, SYDVKM. This CDR3 has 11 residues. Trimming removed 3 bases at V and 8 bases at J, with 5 bases between.

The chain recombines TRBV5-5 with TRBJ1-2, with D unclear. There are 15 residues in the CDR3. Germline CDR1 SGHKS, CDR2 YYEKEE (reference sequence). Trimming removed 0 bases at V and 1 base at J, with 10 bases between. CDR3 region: CASSLGGSHNYGYTF. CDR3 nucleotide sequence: TGTGCCAGCAGCTTGGGAGGTAGCCATAACTATGGCTACACCTTC.

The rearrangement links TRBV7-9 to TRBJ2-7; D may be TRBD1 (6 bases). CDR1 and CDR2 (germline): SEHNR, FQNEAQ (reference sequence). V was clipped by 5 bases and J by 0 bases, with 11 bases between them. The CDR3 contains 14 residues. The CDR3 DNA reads TGTGCCAGCAGCAGGACAGCTCCCTCCTACGAGCAGTACTTC. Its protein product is CASSRTAPSYEQYF.

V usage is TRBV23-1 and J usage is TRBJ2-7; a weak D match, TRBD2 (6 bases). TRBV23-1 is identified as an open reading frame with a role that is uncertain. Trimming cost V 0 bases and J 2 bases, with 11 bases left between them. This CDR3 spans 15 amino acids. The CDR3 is CASSQSPGLPYEQYF. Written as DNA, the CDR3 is TGCGCCAGCAGTCAATCCCCGGGACTCCCCTACGAGCAGTACTTC.